The T cell receptor beta chain described here comes from a study of PD-1 blockade in mismatch repair-deficient tumors. Sequencing was performed with immunoSEQ multiplex PCR; in TCRdb, only in-frame clones are kept and a portion is missing. The table has under 150,000 clones, around nine tenths seen once. Overall study results and limits: After pembrolizumab, tumor-resident clones rose rapidly, then generally contracted before radiologic responses.

Between the trimmed V and J ends, which lost 5 bases and 4 bases, there was a span of 17 bases. CDR3 length: 15 residues. CDR1 and CDR2 (germline): LNHDA, SQIVND (reference sequence). This clone was found a few times. The antigen is unknown. The V call is TRBV19, the J call TRBJ1-2, with D perhaps matching TRBD1 (6 bases). This TCR was sampled from an adult with mismatch repair-deficient cancer. The source was peripheral blood, collected about 17 months after starting pembrolizumab. The CDR3 reads CASSPPRGAGYGYTF. The CDR3 region has the DNA TGTGCCAGTAGTCCACCCAGGGGCGCGGGCTATGGCTACACCTTC.